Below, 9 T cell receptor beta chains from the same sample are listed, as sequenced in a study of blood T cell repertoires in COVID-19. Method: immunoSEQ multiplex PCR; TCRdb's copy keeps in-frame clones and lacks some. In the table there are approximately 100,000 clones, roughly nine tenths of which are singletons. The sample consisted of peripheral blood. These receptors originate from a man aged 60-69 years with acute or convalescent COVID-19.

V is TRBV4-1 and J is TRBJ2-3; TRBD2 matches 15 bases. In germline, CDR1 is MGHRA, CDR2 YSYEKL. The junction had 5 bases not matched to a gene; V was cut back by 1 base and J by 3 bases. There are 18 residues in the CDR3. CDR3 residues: CASSQAGTSGRPTDTQYF. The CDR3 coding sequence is TGCGCCAGCAGCCAAGCTGGGACTAGCGGGAGGCCTACAGATACGCAGTATTTT.

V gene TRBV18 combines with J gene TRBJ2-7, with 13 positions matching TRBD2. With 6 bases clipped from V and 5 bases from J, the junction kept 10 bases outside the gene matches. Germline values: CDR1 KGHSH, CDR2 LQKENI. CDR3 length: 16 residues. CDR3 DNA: TGTGCCAGCTCTGACGTCGGACTAGCGGGAGCGAACGAGCAGTACTTC. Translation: CASSDVGLAGANEQYF.

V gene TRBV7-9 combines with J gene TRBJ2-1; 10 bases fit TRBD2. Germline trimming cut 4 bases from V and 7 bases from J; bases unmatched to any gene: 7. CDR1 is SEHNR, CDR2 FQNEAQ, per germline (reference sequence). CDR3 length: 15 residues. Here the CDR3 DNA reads TGTGCCAGCAGCTCAAGCGGGAGGGCCGTGAATGAGCAGTTCTTC. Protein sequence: CASSSSGRAVNEQFF. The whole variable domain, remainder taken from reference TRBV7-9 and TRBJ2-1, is DTGVSQNPRHKITKRGQNVTFRCDPISEHNRLYWYRQTLGQGPEFLTYFQNEAQLEKSRLLSDRFSAERPKGSFSTLEIQRTEQGDSAMYLCASSSSGRAVNEQFFGPGTRLTVL.

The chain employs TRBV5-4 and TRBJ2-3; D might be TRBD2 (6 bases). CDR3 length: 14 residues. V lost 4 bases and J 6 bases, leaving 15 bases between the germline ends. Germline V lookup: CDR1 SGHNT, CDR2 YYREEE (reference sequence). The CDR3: CASSHSVRGDTQYF. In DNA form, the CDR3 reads TGTGCCAGCAGCCACAGCGTGCGGGGCGATACGCAGTATTTT.

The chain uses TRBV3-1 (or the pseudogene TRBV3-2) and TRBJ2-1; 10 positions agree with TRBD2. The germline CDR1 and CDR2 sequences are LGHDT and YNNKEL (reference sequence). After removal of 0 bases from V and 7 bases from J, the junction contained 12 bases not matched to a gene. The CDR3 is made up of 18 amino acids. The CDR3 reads CASSQDTASGRYTNEQFF. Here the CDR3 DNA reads TGTGCCAGCAGCCAAGATACGGCTAGCGGGAGATATACGAATGAGCAGTTCTTC.

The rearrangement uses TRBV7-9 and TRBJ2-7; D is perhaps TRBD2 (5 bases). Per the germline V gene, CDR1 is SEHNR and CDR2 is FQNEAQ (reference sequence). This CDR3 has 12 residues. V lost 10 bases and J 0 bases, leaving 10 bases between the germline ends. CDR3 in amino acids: CATAEDSYEQYF. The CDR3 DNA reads TGTGCCACCGCGGAGGACTCCTACGAGCAGTACTTC.

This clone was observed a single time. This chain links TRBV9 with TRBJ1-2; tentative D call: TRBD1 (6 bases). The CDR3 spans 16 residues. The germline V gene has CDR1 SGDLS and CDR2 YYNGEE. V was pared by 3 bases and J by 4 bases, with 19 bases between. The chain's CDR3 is CASSANPGHRTYGYTF. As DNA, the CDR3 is TGTGCCAGCAGCGCGAACCCGGGACACCGTACCTATGGCTACACCTTC.

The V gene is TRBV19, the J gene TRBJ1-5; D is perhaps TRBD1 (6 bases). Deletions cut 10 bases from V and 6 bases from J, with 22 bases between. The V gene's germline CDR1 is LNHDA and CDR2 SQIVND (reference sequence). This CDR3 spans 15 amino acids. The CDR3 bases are TGTGCCACCGTACCTCGACAGGCCCCCGGTCAGCCCCAGCATTTT. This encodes CATVPRQAPGQPQHF.

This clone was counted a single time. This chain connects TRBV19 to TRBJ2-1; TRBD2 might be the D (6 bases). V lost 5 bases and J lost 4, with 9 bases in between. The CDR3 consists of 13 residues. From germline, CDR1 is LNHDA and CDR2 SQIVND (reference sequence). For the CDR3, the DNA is TGTGCCAGTAGTTCACGGGGGTACAATGAGCAGTTCTTC. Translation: CASSSRGYNEQFF.